These T cell receptor beta chains were read from a single sample in a study of technical replicates of blood from a few donors. This table comes from immunoSEQ multiplex PCR, and its TCRdb copy is limited to in-frame clones, with some not included. The data show under 95,000 clones, 98% seen once. Sequencing input: T cells isolated from PBMCs. These receptors were obtained from a human donor in good health. CDR3s include the opening cysteine and the closing phenylalanine or tryptophan. A D gene is named only where the DNA matches it firmly. Clone sizes are given selectively: once, few, many, or a class where the clone is expanded.

abundance: once
d_gene: .
v_gene: TRBV11-2
len: 14
j_gene: TRBJ1-1
CDR3nt: TGTGCCAGCAGCACCCAGCAGGGAAGCACTGAAGCTTTCTTT
CDR3aa: CASSTQQGSTEAFF

abundance: once
d_gene: .
v_gene: TRBV28
len: 14
j_gene: TRBJ1-2
CDR3nt: TGTGCCAGCAGTTTTGGAGACAGCTACTATGGCTACACCTTC
CDR3aa: CASSFGDSYYGYTF

abundance: .
d_gene: TRBD1
v_gene: TRBV29-1
len: 16
j_gene: TRBJ1-3
CDR3nt: TGCAGCGTCCTCCCGGACAGGGGGGACTCTGGAAACACCATATATTTT
CDR3aa: CSVLPDRGDSGNTIYF

abundance: .
d_gene: .
v_gene: TRBV4-2
len: 16
j_gene: TRBJ2-2
CDR3nt: TGTGCCAGCAGCCAAGGTCGGACAGAGAACACCGGGGAGCTGTTTTTT
CDR3aa: CASSQGRTENTGELFF

abundance: .
d_gene: TRBD1
v_gene: TRBV7-6
len: 14
j_gene: TRBJ2-2
CDR3nt: TGTGCCAGCAGCGGGACAGGGTGGACCGGGGAGCTGTTTTTT
CDR3aa: CASSGTGWTGELFF

abundance: once
d_gene: .
v_gene: TRBV6-1
len: 13
j_gene: TRBJ2-7
CDR3nt: TGTGCCAGCAGTAGGGGGGGTCGGTACGAGCAGTACTTC
CDR3aa: CASSRGGRYEQYF

abundance: .
d_gene: .
v_gene: TRBV6-1
len: 14
j_gene: TRBJ2-7
CDR3nt: TGTGCCAGCACCGGGCCCCAGGGTAGCATCGAGCAGTACTTC
CDR3aa: CASTGPQGSIEQYF

abundance: .
d_gene: TRBD1
v_gene: TRBV5-1
len: 14
j_gene: TRBJ2-3
CDR3nt: TGCGCCAGCAGCGGGGACAGGTTCACAGATACGCAGTATTTT
CDR3aa: CASSGDRFTDTQYF

abundance: .
d_gene: TRBD2
v_gene: TRBV5-6
len: 14
j_gene: TRBJ2-7
CDR3nt: TGTGCCAGCGCCGAGCGGGGAATGACCTACGAGCAGTACTTC
CDR3aa: CASAERGMTYEQYF

abundance: .
d_gene: TRBD1
v_gene: TRBV19
len: 15
j_gene: TRBJ2-7
CDR3nt: TGTGCCAGTAGTTATAACAGGGGAAGCTCCTACGAGCAGTACTTC
CDR3aa: CASSYNRGSSYEQYF

abundance: .
d_gene: TRBD2
v_gene: TRBV7-8
len: 15
j_gene: TRBJ2-7
CDR3nt: TGTGCCAGCAGCTTAGGGGAAGCGGGGAACTACGAGCAGTACTTC
CDR3aa: CASSLGEAGNYEQYF

abundance: .
d_gene: .
v_gene: TRBV19
len: 16
j_gene: TRBJ2-1
CDR3nt: TGTGCCAGTAGTATAGGTTTGCCCCAGGGCCCAAAGGGGCAGTTCTTC
CDR3aa: CASSIGLPQGPKGQFF

abundance: .
d_gene: .
v_gene: TRBV12-2
len: 18
j_gene: TRBJ1-4
CDR3nt: TGTGCAAGTCGCTTAGGAGGCACAAAAGAACCAACTAATGAAAAACTGTTTTTT
CDR3aa: CASRLGGTKEPTNEKLFF

abundance: .
d_gene: TRBD1
v_gene: TRBV2
len: 14
j_gene: TRBJ1-1
CDR3nt: TGTGCCAGCACGTTGAGACAGGGAATCACTGAAGCTTTCTTT
CDR3aa: CASTLRQGITEAFF

abundance: .
d_gene: .
v_gene: TRBV10-1
len: 14
j_gene: TRBJ2-7
CDR3nt: TGCGCCAGCAGCGAGGCCCTACTATCTTACGAGCAGTACTTC
CDR3aa: CASSEALLSYEQYF

abundance: .
d_gene: TRBD2
v_gene: TRBV14
len: 16
j_gene: TRBJ2-1
CDR3nt: TGTGCCAGCAGCCCCTCCTTAGCGGGTCTCCACAATGAGCAGTTCTTC
CDR3aa: CASSPSLAGLHNEQFF

abundance: .
d_gene: TRBD1
v_gene: TRBV19
len: 16
j_gene: TRBJ1-2
CDR3nt: TGTGCCAGTAGTAGCAAAACAGGGGGCCTCCTATATGGCTACACCTTC
CDR3aa: CASSSKTGGLLYGYTF

abundance: .
d_gene: .
v_gene: TRBV19
len: 13
j_gene: TRBJ2-7
CDR3nt: TGTGCCAGTAGTATCGGGAGTGGGAACGAGCAGTACTTC
CDR3aa: CASSIGSGNEQYF

abundance: .
d_gene: TRBD1
v_gene: TRBV4-1
len: 18
j_gene: TRBJ1-6
CDR3nt: TGCGCCAGCAGCCAATGGTCGGGACAGTCATCATTAAATTCACCCCTCCACTTT
CDR3aa: CASSQWSGQSSLNSPLHF

abundance: .
d_gene: .
v_gene: TRBV11-2
len: 16
j_gene: TRBJ2-7
CDR3nt: TGTGCCAGCAGCTTAGTAGAGCTAGCGATAGTCCACGAGCAGTACTTC
CDR3aa: CASSLVELAIVHEQYF

abundance: .
d_gene: TRBD1
v_gene: TRBV27
len: 13
j_gene: TRBJ1-2
CDR3nt: TGTGCCAGCAGTCCGTACAGGGGAGGTGGCTACACCTTC
CDR3aa: CASSPYRGGGYTF

abundance: once
d_gene: .
v_gene: TRBV28
len: 14
j_gene: TRBJ2-6
CDR3nt: TGTGCCAGCGGAGGGATCTCTGGGGCCAACGTCCTGACTTTC
CDR3aa: CASGGISGANVLTF

abundance: .
d_gene: .
v_gene: TRBV27
len: 16
j_gene: TRBJ1-1
CDR3nt: TGTGCCAGCAGTTTTATGGGGGCAGATGGTGTCACTGAAGCTTTCTTT
CDR3aa: CASSFMGADGVTEAFF

abundance: .
d_gene: .
v_gene: TRBV6-5
len: 14
j_gene: TRBJ1-1
CDR3nt: TGTGCCAGCACCTACGGACAGATGAACACTGAAGCTTTCTTT
CDR3aa: CASTYGQMNTEAFF

abundance: .
d_gene: TRBD2
v_gene: TRBV10-3
len: 14
j_gene: TRBJ2-7
CDR3nt: TGTGCCATCAGTGAGTCGCGGGAGGTCCACGAGCAGTACTTC
CDR3aa: CAISESREVHEQYF

abundance: .
d_gene: TRBD1
v_gene: TRBV19
len: 16
j_gene: TRBJ1-3
CDR3nt: TGTGCCAGTAGTATCCTCCGGGACAGGTCTGGAAACACCATATATTTT
CDR3aa: CASSILRDRSGNTIYF

abundance: .
d_gene: .
v_gene: TRBV28
len: 15
j_gene: TRBJ2-1
CDR3nt: TGTGCCAGCACCCCGATGCCGTACAGCATTGGTGAGCAGTTCTTC
CDR3aa: CASTPMPYSIGEQFF

abundance: .
d_gene: .
v_gene: TRBV25-1
len: 12
j_gene: TRBJ1-2
CDR3nt: TGTGCCAGCAGTGCGGGGAGTTTTGGCTACACCTTC
CDR3aa: CASSAGSFGYTF

abundance: .
d_gene: TRBD1
v_gene: TRBV10-1
len: 15
j_gene: TRBJ2-3
CDR3nt: TGCGCCAGCAGTGAACAGGGGCGTCCGAGGGATACGCAGTATTTT
CDR3aa: CASSEQGRPRDTQYF

abundance: .
d_gene: .
v_gene: TRBV19
len: 15
j_gene: TRBJ1-5
CDR3nt: TGTGCCAGTACCAATATACCAGATAGCAATCAGCCCCAGCATTTT
CDR3aa: CASTNIPDSNQPQHF

abundance: .
d_gene: TRBD2
v_gene: TRBV5-1
len: 15
j_gene: TRBJ2-6
CDR3nt: TGCGCCAGCTCCCTGGGGGGGGTCGGGGCCAACGTCCTGACTTTC
CDR3aa: CASSLGGVGANVLTF

abundance: .
d_gene: .
v_gene: TRBV9
len: 15
j_gene: TRBJ1-3
CDR3nt: TGTGCCAGCAGCGTAGAACAGATCCCTGGAAACACCATATATTTT
CDR3aa: CASSVEQIPGNTIYF

abundance: .
d_gene: .
v_gene: TRBV6-5
len: 13
j_gene: TRBJ2-1
CDR3nt: TGTGCCAGCAGCTCCACTATCGTTGGGGAGCAGTTCTTC
CDR3aa: CASSSTIVGEQFF

abundance: .
d_gene: TRBD1
v_gene: TRBV5-1
len: 13
j_gene: TRBJ1-2
CDR3nt: TGCGCCAGCAGCTCTACAGGGGGATTGGGCTACACCTTC
CDR3aa: CASSSTGGLGYTF

abundance: .
d_gene: TRBD2
v_gene: TRBV10-1
len: 18
j_gene: TRBJ2-5
CDR3nt: TGCGCCAGCAGCGAAGGGACTAGCGGGAGGGCTTTTGGCGAGACCCAGTACTTC
CDR3aa: CASSEGTSGRAFGETQYF

abundance: .
d_gene: .
v_gene: TRBV1
len: 18
j_gene: TRBJ2-2
CDR3nt: TGCACCAGCAGCCAAGATCCCGGACAGGGCTTTTCCACCGGGGAGCTGTTTTTT
CDR3aa: CTSSQDPGQGFSTGELFF

abundance: .
d_gene: .
v_gene: TRBV7-6
len: 16
j_gene: TRBJ2-7
CDR3nt: TGTGCCAGCAGCTTGTCTGGAACAGGGTTCAGCTACGAGCAGTACTTC
CDR3aa: CASSLSGTGFSYEQYF

abundance: once
d_gene: TRBD2
v_gene: TRBV5-1
len: 13
j_gene: TRBJ2-1
CDR3nt: TGCGCCAGCAGCTGGACTAGCTACAATGAGCAGTTCTTC
CDR3aa: CASSWTSYNEQFF

abundance: once
d_gene: TRBD1
v_gene: TRBV10-3
len: 14
j_gene: TRBJ2-3
CDR3nt: TGTGCCATCAGGATGGACAGGGGGCAAGATACGCAGTATTTT
CDR3aa: CAIRMDRGQDTQYF

abundance: .
d_gene: TRBD1
v_gene: TRBV29-1
len: 13
j_gene: TRBJ1-5
CDR3nt: TGCAGCGTTGGAGGGGGCCAAAATCAGCCCCAGCATTTT
CDR3aa: CSVGGGQNQPQHF

abundance: .
d_gene: .
v_gene: TRBV6-1
len: 13
j_gene: TRBJ2-7
CDR3nt: TGTGCCGGGACCGGGACATCAACGGGCGAGCAGTACTTC
CDR3aa: CAGTGTSTGEQYF

abundance: .
d_gene: TRBD1
v_gene: TRBV10-1
len: 12
j_gene: TRBJ2-7
CDR3nt: TGCGCCAGCAGTCCGGGGACAGGCGAGCAGTACTTC
CDR3aa: CASSPGTGEQYF

abundance: .
d_gene: TRBD1
v_gene: TRBV7-6
len: 15
j_gene: TRBJ1-1
CDR3nt: TGTGCCAGCAGCTTAGTTCCCGACAGGGTCACTGAAGCTTTCTTT
CDR3aa: CASSLVPDRVTEAFF

abundance: .
d_gene: .
v_gene: TRBV7-6
len: 13
j_gene: TRBJ1-5
CDR3nt: TGTGCCAGCAGCCAAGACGGAGATCAGCCCCAGCATTTT
CDR3aa: CASSQDGDQPQHF

abundance: .
d_gene: TRBD1
v_gene: TRBV7-8
len: 16
j_gene: TRBJ1-4
CDR3nt: TGTGCCAGCAGCTTAGATGGGGACAGGGGGTATGAAAAACTGTTTTTT
CDR3aa: CASSLDGDRGYEKLFF

abundance: .
d_gene: TRBD1
v_gene: TRBV4-1
len: 17
j_gene: TRBJ2-1
CDR3nt: TGCGCCAGCAGCCAGAGACAAATCCGGGACAGCTTCAATGAGCAGTTCTTC
CDR3aa: CASSQRQIRDSFNEQFF

abundance: once
d_gene: .
v_gene: TRBV19
len: 14
j_gene: TRBJ2-7
CDR3nt: TGTGCCAGTAGTATAATCAGCGGGTCATACGAGCAGTACTTC
CDR3aa: CASSIISGSYEQYF

abundance: .
d_gene: TRBD1
v_gene: TRBV18
len: 16
j_gene: TRBJ2-7
CDR3nt: TGTGCCAGCTCACCCCCGGGGACAGGGATCGGGGACGAGCAGTACTTC
CDR3aa: CASSPPGTGIGDEQYF

abundance: .
d_gene: TRBD2
v_gene: TRBV11-3
len: 15
j_gene: TRBJ2-7
CDR3nt: TGTGCCAGCAGCTTAGGACTAGCGGGAGCCTACGAGCAGTACTTC
CDR3aa: CASSLGLAGAYEQYF

abundance: .
d_gene: .
v_gene: TRBV4-1
len: 14
j_gene: TRBJ2-1
CDR3nt: TGCGCCAGCAGCCAAGGAGTGGGCCTGAATGAGCAGTTCTTC
CDR3aa: CASSQGVGLNEQFF

abundance: .
d_gene: TRBD2
v_gene: TRBV4-1
len: 18
j_gene: TRBJ2-1
CDR3nt: TGCGCCAGCAGCCCCAGACTAGCGGGAGGGCCGAATTCCAATGAGCAGTTCTTC
CDR3aa: CASSPRLAGGPNSNEQFF

abundance: .
d_gene: TRBD2
v_gene: TRBV7-8
len: 18
j_gene: TRBJ2-2
CDR3nt: TGTGCCAGCAGTCGTAGGCGGGCTAGCGGGAGGTACACCGGGGAGCTGTTTTTT
CDR3aa: CASSRRRASGRYTGELFF

abundance: .
d_gene: TRBD1
v_gene: TRBV2
len: 12
j_gene: TRBJ2-7
CDR3nt: TGTGCCAGCAGCCGGACAGGGTACGAGCAGTACTTC
CDR3aa: CASSRTGYEQYF

abundance: .
d_gene: .
v_gene: TRBV2
len: 14
j_gene: TRBJ2-2
CDR3nt: TGTGCCAGCAGTTGGGGACTCACTGGCGGGGAGCTGTTTTTT
CDR3aa: CASSWGLTGGELFF

abundance: .
d_gene: .
v_gene: TRBV7-9
len: 14
j_gene: TRBJ2-7
CDR3nt: TGTGCCAGCAGCTTAGGGGACTGGCTTTACGAGCAGTACTTC
CDR3aa: CASSLGDWLYEQYF